In its sample, the clone carrying this T cell receptor beta chain was seen once. Its specificity is unknown. This entry is derived from a study of cytotoxic CD8 clonotypes in ibrutinib-treated CLL. The wider study: Included were 11 relapsed/refractory and approximately 15 treatment-naive patients, of whom 17 to 18 were IGHV unmutated. The study, taken as a whole, reports: Baseline clonality exceeded age-matched healthy donors and tracked circulating CD8+ T-cell counts. Stable or contracted on treatment, public clonotypes were also uncommon.

With sequencing, the targeted depth ranged from 1 in 200,000 to 1 in 1 million T cells. Here immunoSEQ multiplex PCR was the method, and the copy in TCRdb shows in-frame clones only, minus some. The table has some 12,000 clones, around 62% seen once. The V and J ends lost 10 bases and 5 bases respectively, with 20 bases between them. CDR1 is MDHEN, CDR2 SYDVKM, per germline. This CDR3 is built from 14 residues. The genes are TRBV28 and TRBJ1-2, with D perhaps TRBD1 (5 bases). The sample in question was PBMCs, obtained before ibrutinib treatment. This sequence was found in a human donor with chronic lymphocytic leukemia. Here the CDR3 DNA reads TGTGCCACCCTGGGGGACCAGGGCATTTATGGCTACACCTTC. Encoded protein: CATLGDQGIYGYTF.